This T cell receptor (beta chain) was captured by sequencing in a study of T cells in Graves' hyperthyroidism and ophthalmopathy. Looked up from germline, CDR1 is SNHLY and CDR2 is FYNNEI. With V trimmed by 7 bases and J by 3 bases, 7 bases remained unmatched. CDR3 length: 14 residues. Uncontrolled infection, other autoimmune disease, pregnancy or lactation barred patients from enrollment. Amplified TCR beta CDR3 regions derived from RNA transcripts. Primed by the HTBI set, a first-round RT-PCR was run on the TCR CDR3. MiXCR, run by TCRdb on the multiplex PCR reads, gives a single entry per CDR3 protein. The table lists nearly 600,000 distinct CDR3 sequences, around 13% of them singletons, with 4.5% to 6% in the top ten. This clonotype was seen ten or more times.

J is TRBJ2-3 and V is TRBV2; 7 bases are shared with TRBD1. The TCR was taken from a young woman with Graves' hyperthyroidism that later progressed to Graves' ophthalmopathy. The material sequenced was blood. CDR3 amino acids: CASIYRGGTDTQYF. DNA of the CDR3: TGTGCCAGCATATACAGGGGCGGAACAGATACGCAGTATTTT. The variable domain in full, with the rest retrieved from reference TRBV2 and TRBJ2-3, is EPEVTQTPSHQVTQMGQEVILRCVPISNHLYFYWYRQILGQKVEFLVSFYNNEISEKSEIFDDQFSVERPDGSNFTLKIRSTKLEDSAMYFCASIYRGGTDTQYFGPGTRLTVL.